The TCR beta chain described here comes from a study of radiotherapy plus CTLA-4 blockade in lung cancer. General study findings and limits: Interferon-beta and early blood T cell clone dynamics reportedly predicted response best. In blood, after radiotherapy plus ipilimumab, tumor-derived TCR clones expanded.

A remark on this clone: Its cognate antigen is unknown. One end of the junction varies from germline; a read error may be responsible.

The CDR3 sequence is 12 residues long. CDR1 is SGHTS, CDR2 YDEGEE, per germline. Only in-frame clones appear in the TCRdb table, and some are missing; sequencing was by immunoSEQ multiplex PCR. The sample has tens of thousands of clones, 78% seen once; the top ten hold 3.5% to 4.5%. The study treated chemo-refractory metastatic non-small-cell lung cancer patients with focal radiation plus ipilimumab CTLA-4 blockade. This TCR was recovered from a human donor with non-small cell lung cancer who had a partial response to radiotherapy plus ipilimumab. Some clones in this sample may be carry-over from other donors' samples. V is TRBV5-8 and J is TRBJ1-4; D is perhaps TRBD1 (5 bases). The sample here was peripheral blood, taken from a patient treated with radiotherapy plus ipilimumab. The CDR3 region is CATGGFNEKLFF. CDR3 sequence (DNA): TGCGCGACGGGGGGGTTCAATGAAAAACTGTTTTTT.